The T cell receptor beta chain under discussion was sequenced for a study of T cell responses to AZD1222 COVID-19 vaccine. Concerning this clone: Its antigen is not known.

CDR1 is MRHNA, CDR2 SNTAGT, per germline. The CDR3 totals 13 residues. Trimming cost V 2 bases and J 8 bases, with 10 bases left between them. Study-level results: White British donors predominated, females outnumbered males, and clonal diversity was possibly underestimated. Per reports, nearly half of all spike-specific TCRs target regions that are unmutated in variants.

Measured with immunoSEQ multiplex PCR; TCRdb has only the in-frame clones, and not every one. The table records about 85,000 clones, roughly 90% of them present only once. The sequencing here drew on peripheral blood, taken on day 0 of AZD1222 vaccination. The clonotype originates from an adult in good health. This rearrangement joins TRBV6-4 to TRBJ1-5; no definite D call. CDR3 DNA: TGTGCCAGCAGTGACACGGGGAAGGAGCCCCAGCATTTT. This encodes CASSDTGKEPQHF.